This T cell receptor beta chain was documented in a study of neurological immune-mediated disorders. Study-level findings and limits: Private repertoires in all groups were suggested by the absence of shared CDR3 amino acid sequences among expanded clones across subjects.

The unsorted libraries were produced from 2 million PBMCs held at -80 C. In TCRdb, the 5' RACE reads were re-called with MiXCR into one record per CDR3 protein. This sample has fewer than 35,000 distinct CDR3 sequences, with under 6% found just once. This CDR3 region has 11 residues. The germline V and J ends were trimmed by 3 bases and 8 bases, with 5 bases remaining between them. This clonotype showed up many times. Its antigen is not known. The sequenced material came from PBMCs. The sequence was obtained from a man younger than 35 in good health. V gene TRBV12-3 or TRBV12-4 combines with J gene TRBJ2-1; D gene unclear. CDR3 nucleotides: TGTGCCAGCAGTTTTTTTGATGAGCAGTTCTTC. Translation gives CASSFFDEQFF.